The source of this T cell receptor beta chain is a study of T cell repertoires in cytomegalovirus infection. Study-wide context: In the study, CMV epitopes included recently identified HLA-C-restricted and well-studied HLA-B-restricted ones.

Findings of the study overall: Dominating the ex vivo response were HLA-C-restricted CMV-specific TCR beta clonotypes.

TCRdb itself ran the reads through MiXCR, one entry per CDR3 protein. The table has 86,000 or so distinct CDR3 sequences, 20% to 30% seen once. The ends were cut back, 8 bases at V and 0 bases at J, with 4 bases in the middle. Germline CDR1 MNHEY, CDR2 SMNVEV (reference sequence). This CDR3 spans 12 amino acids. This clonotype was detected only a few times. Its antigen is unknown. The sequence was collected from a human donor in good health (CMV status not recorded). Some clones in this sample may be carry-over from other donors' samples. V and J are TRBV27 and TRBJ2-2; D is undetermined. Sequenced here: CD8+ T cells from cultured PBMCs, sampled from culture after CMV antigen stimulation. The CDR3 here is CASGPNTGELFF. As DNA, the CDR3 is TGTGCCAGCGGACCGAACACCGGGGAGCTGTTTTTT.